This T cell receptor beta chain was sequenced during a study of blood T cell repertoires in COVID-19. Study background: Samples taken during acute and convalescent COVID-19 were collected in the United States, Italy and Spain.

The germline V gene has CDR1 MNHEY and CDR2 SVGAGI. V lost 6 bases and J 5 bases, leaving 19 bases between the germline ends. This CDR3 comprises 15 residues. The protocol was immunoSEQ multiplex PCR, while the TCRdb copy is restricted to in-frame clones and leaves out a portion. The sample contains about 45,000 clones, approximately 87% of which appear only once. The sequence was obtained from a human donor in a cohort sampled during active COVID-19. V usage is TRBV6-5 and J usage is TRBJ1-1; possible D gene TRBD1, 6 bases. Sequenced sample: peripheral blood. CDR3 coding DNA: TGTGCCAGCAGCTTCGGGACATCGGGTGAGACTGAAGCTTTCTTT. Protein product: CASSFGTSGETEAFF.